A single sample gave rise to the 14 T cell receptor beta chains below, sequenced in a study of blood T cell repertoires in COVID-19. Some clones are missing from TCRdb's copy, which holds only in-frame ones; the method was immunoSEQ multiplex PCR. The sample contains about 79,000 clones, more than 85% of which appear only once. What was sequenced was peripheral blood. Every receptor here comes from a man in his 70s with active or convalescent COVID-19.

V usage is TRBV6-5 and J usage is TRBJ2-7; a possible D gene is TRBD2 (5 bases). The germline CDR1 and CDR2 sequences are MNHEY and SVGAGI. The CDR3 contains 15 residues. The ends were cut back, 4 bases at V and 1 base at J, with 14 bases in the middle. CDR3 residues: CASSSTRRPSYEQYF. In DNA form, the CDR3 reads TGTGCCAGCAGTTCCACGCGGAGGCCTTCCTACGAGCAGTACTTC.

The chain combines TRBV12-3 or TRBV12-4 with TRBJ1-6; possibly TRBD1 for D (5 bases). There are 12 residues in the CDR3. V dropped 5 bases and J dropped 6 bases, with 5 bases sitting between them. CDR3 coding DNA: TGTGCCAGCAGTGACAGTAATTCACCCCTCCACTTT. Its protein is CASSDSNSPLHF.

This clone was found once. The chain couples TRBV7-6 to TRBJ2-5, with a possible D match to TRBD1 (6 bases). CDR3 size: 15 residues. The germline V gene encodes CDR1 SGHVS and CDR2 FNYEAQ. Trimming took 5 bases from V and 2 from J, leaving 15 bases between them. For the CDR3, the DNA is TGTGCCAGCAGCAAGACAGGTTATCATCAAGAGACCCAGTACTTC. It yields the protein CASSKTGYHQETQYF.

This clone was counted between two and nine times. The V gene is TRBV4-1, the J gene TRBJ2-1, with TRBD2 as a possible D gene (5 bases). Germline assignment: CDR1 MGHRA and CDR2 YSYEKL. V gave up 4 bases and J gave up 1 base, with 29 bases separating them. CDR3 length equals 21 residues. The CDR3 DNA reads as TGCGCCAGCAGCCCCACCGGGAATCCCGCTTACGCGGCGATTTCCTACAATGAGCAGTTCTTC. It translates to CASSPTGNPAYAAISYNEQFF.

CDR3 region: CASSEVGQGYTF. Here the CDR3 DNA reads TGTGCCAGCAGCGAGGTCGGTCAGGGCTACACCTTC. This chain uses TRBV5-4 with TRBJ1-2; D is undetermined. Trimming took off 4 bases at V and 8 bases at J, with 12 bases between the two ends. The CDR3 spans 12 residues. CDR1 and CDR2 (germline): SGHNT, YYREEE (reference sequence).

This clone was seen a single time. V gene TRBV11-3 combines with J gene TRBJ2-5; 10 bases line up with TRBD1. CDR1 and CDR2 from the germline V gene are SGHNT and YENEEA. With 3 bases clipped from V and 7 bases from J, the junction kept 2 bases outside the gene matches. The CDR3 runs 13 residues. CDR3: CASSFGQGGTQYF. CDR3 DNA sequence: TGTGCCAGCAGCTTTGGACAGGGGGGGACCCAGTACTTC.

Concerning this clone itself: Relative to the germline gene, one junction end is altered; a read error may explain this. The V call is TRBV7-7, the J call TRBJ2-3, with TRBD1 identical over 8 bases. This CDR3 spans 13 amino acids. CDR1 is SSHAT, CDR2 FNYEAQ, per germline (reference sequence). CDR3 region: CASSSDRGDTQYF. For the CDR3, the DNA is TGTGCTAGCAGCTCCGACAGGGGAGATACGCAGTATTTT.

This chain connects TRBV4-1 to TRBJ2-1; TRBD2 aligns across 9 bases. The CDR3 has 18 residues. The trim removed 2 bases at V and 4 bases at J, leaving 12 bases unmatched. Germline assignment: CDR1 MGHRA and CDR2 YSYEKL. The CDR3 loop reads CASSQRFAGTSHYNEQFF. The CDR3 nucleotides are TGCGCCAGCAGCCAAAGGTTCGCCGGGACTAGCCATTACAATGAGCAGTTCTTC.

The rearrangement links TRBV7-2 to TRBJ1-1; possible D gene TRBD1, 5 bases. The V end was cut by 2 bases, the J end by 5 bases, with 15 bases between. Germline V gene data show CDR1 as SGHTA and CDR2 as FQGNSA. The CDR3 has 15 residues. The CDR3 region is CASSLNIGVVTEAFF. The CDR3 DNA sequence: TGTGCCAGCAGCTTAAATATAGGGGTTGTAACTGAAGCTTTCTTT.

The chain joins TRBV28 to TRBJ1-5; tentatively, D is TRBD1 (6 bases). Trimming took off 4 bases at V and 3 bases at J, with 13 bases between the two ends. The CDR3 is made up of 15 amino acids. Per the germline V gene, CDR1 is MDHEN and CDR2 is SYDVKM. Here the CDR3 reads CASSSGQLLNQPQHF. DNA for the CDR3: TGTGCCAGCAGTTCTGGACAGTTGCTCAATCAGCCCCAGCATTTT.

This chain joins TRBV19 and TRBJ2-7, with D possibly matching TRBD2 (6 bases). V lost 3 bases, J lost 6 bases, and 9 bases lay in between. Per the germline V gene, CDR1 is LNHDA and CDR2 is SQIVND (reference sequence). There are 12 residues in the CDR3. CDR3 residues: CASSIQAGEQYF. The CDR3 DNA sequence: TGTGCCAGTAGTATCCAAGCGGGCGAGCAGTACTTC.

J is TRBJ2-7 and V is TRBV30; 11 nucleotides agree with TRBD2. The CDR3 extends over 12 amino acids. V lost 2 bases, J lost 7 bases, and 1 base stayed unmatched. Germline CDR1 GTSNPN, CDR2 SVGIG (reference sequence). The CDR3 nucleotides read TGTGCCTGGAGTCGGACTAGCGGGGAGCAGTACTTC. It codes for CAWSRTSGEQYF.

The chain recombines TRBV6-6 with TRBJ1-4; 11 bases agree with TRBD1. The V segment lost 6 bases and the J segment 8 bases; nucleotides outside the gene matches: 5. Per the germline V gene, CDR1 is MNHNY and CDR2 is SVGAGI (reference sequence). The CDR3 sequence is 14 residues long. CDR3 coding DNA: TGTGCCAGCAGGGGACAGGGGGTAGCCGAAAAACTGTTTTTT. Its translation is CASRGQGVAEKLFF.

This chain uses TRBV6-6 with TRBJ1-5, with D possibly matching TRBD1 (5 bases). This CDR3 has 14 residues. CDR1 and CDR2 (germline): MNHNY, SVGAGI (reference sequence). V shed 6 bases and J shed 6 bases, with 15 bases lying between them. In nucleotides, the CDR3 is TGTGCCAGCAGAGTGGGGGAGGTAGGTCAGCCCCAGCATTTT. Translating it yields CASRVGEVGQPQHF.